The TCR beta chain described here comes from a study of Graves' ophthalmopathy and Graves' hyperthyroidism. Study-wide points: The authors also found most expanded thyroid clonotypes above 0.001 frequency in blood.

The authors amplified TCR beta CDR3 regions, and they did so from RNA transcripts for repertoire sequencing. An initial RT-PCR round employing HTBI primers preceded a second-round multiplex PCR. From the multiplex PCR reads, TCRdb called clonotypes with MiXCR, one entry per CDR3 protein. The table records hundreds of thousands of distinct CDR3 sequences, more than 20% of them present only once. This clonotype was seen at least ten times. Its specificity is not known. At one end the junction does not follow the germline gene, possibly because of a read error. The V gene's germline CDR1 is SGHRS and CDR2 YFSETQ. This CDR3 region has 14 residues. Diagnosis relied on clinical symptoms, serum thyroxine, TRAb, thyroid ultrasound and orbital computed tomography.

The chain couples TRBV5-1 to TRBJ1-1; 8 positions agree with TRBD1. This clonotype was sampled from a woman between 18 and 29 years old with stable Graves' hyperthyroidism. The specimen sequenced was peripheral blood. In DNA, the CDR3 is TGTGCCAGCAGCTTAGGGACAGGGAACACTGAAGCTTTCTTT. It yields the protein CASSLGTGNTEAFF.